Given below is one T cell receptor (beta chain) in context. Its antigen is unknown. The CDR3 is 16 amino acids. Germline V CDR1 and CDR2: SGHRS, YFSETQ. Trimming removed 0 bases from V and 2 bases from J; junction bases left unmatched: 8. A v3.0 immunoSEQ assay was performed at survey level. A target of roughly 40,000-55,000 T-cell genomes per sample was set for sequencing. Some clones are missing from TCRdb's copy, which holds only in-frame ones; the method was immunoSEQ multiplex PCR. In the table there are approximately 12,000 clones, around nine tenths of which are singletons. Per donor, a minimum of one pre-ART and a minimum of two post-ART PBMC samples were available. The data belong to a study of long-term antiretroviral therapy in people with HIV. Regarding the study as a whole: Data on ART adherence, viral resistance or therapy changes were unavailable. Before ART, certain clones expanded, and these dominated the repertoire at all time points.

Sequencing used unsorted PBMCs, obtained 0.2 years before starting antiretroviral therapy. The J gene is TRBJ2-7, the V gene TRBV5-1, with 7 bases matching TRBD1. The TCR comes from a woman aged 35 to 49 with HIV. As DNA, the CDR3 is TGCGCCAGCAGCTTGGATAGACAGGGAAAGACCTACGAGCAGTACTTC. This gives the protein CASSLDRQGKTYEQYF.